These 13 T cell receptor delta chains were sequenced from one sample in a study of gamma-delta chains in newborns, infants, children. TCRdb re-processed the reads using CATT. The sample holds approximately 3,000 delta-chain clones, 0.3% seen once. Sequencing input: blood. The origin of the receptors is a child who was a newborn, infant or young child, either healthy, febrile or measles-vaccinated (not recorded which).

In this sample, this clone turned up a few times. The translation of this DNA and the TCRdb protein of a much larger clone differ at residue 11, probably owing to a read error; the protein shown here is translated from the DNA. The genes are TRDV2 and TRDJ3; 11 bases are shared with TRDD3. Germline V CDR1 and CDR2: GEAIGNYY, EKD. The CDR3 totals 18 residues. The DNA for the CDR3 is TGTGCCTGTGACATACTGGGGGATAGCTCCGGGGACACCCGACAGATGTTTTTC. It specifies CACDILGDSSGDTRQMFF.

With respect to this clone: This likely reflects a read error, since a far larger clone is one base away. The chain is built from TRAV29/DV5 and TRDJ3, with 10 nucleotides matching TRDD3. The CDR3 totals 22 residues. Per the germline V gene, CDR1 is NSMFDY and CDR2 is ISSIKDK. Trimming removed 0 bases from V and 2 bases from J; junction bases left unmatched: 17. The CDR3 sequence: CAASGGRLGDLLRTWDTRQMFF. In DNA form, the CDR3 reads TGTGCAGCAAGCGGGGGTCGACTGGGGGATCTCCTTCGGACCTGGGACACCCGACAGATGTTTTTC. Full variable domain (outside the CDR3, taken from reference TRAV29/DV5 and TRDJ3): DQQVKQNSPSLSVQEGRISILNCDYTNSMFDYFLWYKKYPAEGPTFLISISSIKDKNEDGRFTVFLNKSAKHLSLHIVPSQPGDSAVYFCAASGGRLGDLLRTWDTRQMFFGTGIKLFVEP.

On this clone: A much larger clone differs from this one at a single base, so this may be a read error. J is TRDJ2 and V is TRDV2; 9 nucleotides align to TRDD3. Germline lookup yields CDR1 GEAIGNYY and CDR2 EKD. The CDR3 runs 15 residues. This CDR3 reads CARDSTGGLTAQLFF. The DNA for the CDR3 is TGTGCCCGTGACAGTACTGGGGGATTGACAGCACAACTCTTCTTT.

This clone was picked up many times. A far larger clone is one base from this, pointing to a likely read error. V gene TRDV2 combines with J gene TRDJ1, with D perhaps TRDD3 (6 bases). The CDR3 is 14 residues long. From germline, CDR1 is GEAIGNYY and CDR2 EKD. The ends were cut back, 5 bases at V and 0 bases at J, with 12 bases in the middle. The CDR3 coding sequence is TGTGCCTGTGGCACTTGGGGGGACACCGATAAACTCATCTTT. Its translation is CACGTWGDTDKLIF.

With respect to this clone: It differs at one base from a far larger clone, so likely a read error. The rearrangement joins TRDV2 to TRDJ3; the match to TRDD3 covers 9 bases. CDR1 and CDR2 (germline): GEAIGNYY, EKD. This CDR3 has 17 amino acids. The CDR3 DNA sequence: TGTGCCTGTGACTACTGGGGGAGCTCCTGGGGCACCCGACAGATGTTTTTC. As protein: CACDYWGSSWGTRQMFF.

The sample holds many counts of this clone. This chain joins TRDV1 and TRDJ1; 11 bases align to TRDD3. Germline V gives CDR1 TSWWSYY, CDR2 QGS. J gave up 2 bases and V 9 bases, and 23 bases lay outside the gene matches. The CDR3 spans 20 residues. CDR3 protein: CALEARTLYWGIGGTDKLIF. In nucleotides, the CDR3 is TGTGCTCTGGAAGCTAGGACGCTATACTGGGGGATAGGTGGGACCGATAAACTCATCTTT.

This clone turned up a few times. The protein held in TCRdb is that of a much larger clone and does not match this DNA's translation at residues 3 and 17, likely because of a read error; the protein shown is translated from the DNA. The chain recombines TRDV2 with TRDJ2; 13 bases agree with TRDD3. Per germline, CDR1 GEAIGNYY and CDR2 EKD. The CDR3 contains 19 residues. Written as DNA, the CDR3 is TGTGCCCGTGACCCTACTGGGGGATACGCCCCAGCTTTGACAGCACAACCCTTCTTT. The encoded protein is CARDPTGGYAPALTAQPFF.

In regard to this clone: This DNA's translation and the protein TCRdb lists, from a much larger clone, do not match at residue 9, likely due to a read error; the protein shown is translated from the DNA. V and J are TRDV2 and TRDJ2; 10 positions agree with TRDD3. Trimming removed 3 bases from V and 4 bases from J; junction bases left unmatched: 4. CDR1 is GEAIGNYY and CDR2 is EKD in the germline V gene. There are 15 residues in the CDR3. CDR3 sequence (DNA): TGTGCCTGTGACCCACTGGGGGATGGGACAGCACAACTCTTCTTT. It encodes CACDPLGDGTAQLFF.

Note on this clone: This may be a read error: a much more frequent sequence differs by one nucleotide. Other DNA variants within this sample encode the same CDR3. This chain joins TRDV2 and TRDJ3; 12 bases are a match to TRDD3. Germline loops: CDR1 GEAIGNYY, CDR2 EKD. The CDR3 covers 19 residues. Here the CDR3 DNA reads TGTGCCTGTGACGTACTGGGGGATACCAGGGCCTGGGACACCCGGCAGATGTTTTTC. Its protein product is CACDVLGDTRAWDTRQMFF.

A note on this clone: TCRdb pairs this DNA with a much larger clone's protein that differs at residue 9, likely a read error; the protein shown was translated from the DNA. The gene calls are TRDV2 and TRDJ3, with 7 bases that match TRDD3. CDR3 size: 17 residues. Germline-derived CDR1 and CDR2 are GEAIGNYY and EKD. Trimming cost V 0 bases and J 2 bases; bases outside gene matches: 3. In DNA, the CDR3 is TGTGCCTGTGACACCTGGGGGAGCCCCTGGGACACCCGACAGATGTTTTTC. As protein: CACDTWGSPWDTRQMFF.

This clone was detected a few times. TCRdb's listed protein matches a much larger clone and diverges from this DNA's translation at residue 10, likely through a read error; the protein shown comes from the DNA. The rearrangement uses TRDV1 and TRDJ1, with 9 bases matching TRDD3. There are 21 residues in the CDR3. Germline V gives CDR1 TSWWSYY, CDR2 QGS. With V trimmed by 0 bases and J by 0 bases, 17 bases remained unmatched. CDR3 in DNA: TGTGCTCTTGGGGAACTGGCCTTCCGTATACTGGGGGAAACGTACACCGATAAACTCATCTTT. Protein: CALGELAFRILGETYTDKLIF.

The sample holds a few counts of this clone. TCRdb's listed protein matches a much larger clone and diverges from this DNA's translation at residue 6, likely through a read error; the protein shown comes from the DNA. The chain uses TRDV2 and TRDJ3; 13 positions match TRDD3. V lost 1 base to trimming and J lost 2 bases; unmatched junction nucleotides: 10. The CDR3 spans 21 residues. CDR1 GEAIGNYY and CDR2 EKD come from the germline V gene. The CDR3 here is CACDTPGLGDTGTWDTRQMFF. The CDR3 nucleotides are TGTGCCTGTGACACGCCAGGACTGGGGGATACGGGTACCTGGGACACCCGACAGATGTTTTTC.

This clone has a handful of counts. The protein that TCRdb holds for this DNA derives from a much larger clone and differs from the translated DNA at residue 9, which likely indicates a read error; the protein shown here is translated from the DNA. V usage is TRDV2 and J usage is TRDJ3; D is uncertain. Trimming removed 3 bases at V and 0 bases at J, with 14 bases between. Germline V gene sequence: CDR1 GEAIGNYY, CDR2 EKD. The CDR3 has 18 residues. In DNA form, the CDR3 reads TGTGCCTGTGACCTACCGCGAGTCGGCTCCTGGGACACCCGACAGATGTTTTTC. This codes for CACDLPRVGSWDTRQMFF.